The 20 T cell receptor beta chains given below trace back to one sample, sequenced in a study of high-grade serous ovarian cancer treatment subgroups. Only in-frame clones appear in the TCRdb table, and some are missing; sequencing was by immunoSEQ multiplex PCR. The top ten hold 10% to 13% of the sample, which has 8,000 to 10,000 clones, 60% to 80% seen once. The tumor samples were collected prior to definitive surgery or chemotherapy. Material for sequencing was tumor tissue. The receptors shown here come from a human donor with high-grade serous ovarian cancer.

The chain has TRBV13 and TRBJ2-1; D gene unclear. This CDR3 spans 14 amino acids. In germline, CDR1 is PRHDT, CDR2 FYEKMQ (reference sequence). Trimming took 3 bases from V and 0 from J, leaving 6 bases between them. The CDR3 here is CASSFPSSYNEQFF. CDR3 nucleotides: TGTGCCAGCAGCTTCCCGAGCTCCTACAATGAGCAGTTCTTC.

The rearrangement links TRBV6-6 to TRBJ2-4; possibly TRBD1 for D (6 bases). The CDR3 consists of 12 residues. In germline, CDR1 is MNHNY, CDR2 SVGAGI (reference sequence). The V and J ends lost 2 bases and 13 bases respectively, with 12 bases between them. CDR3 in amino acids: CASSYPQGQQYF. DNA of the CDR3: TGTGCCAGCAGTTACCCACAGGGACAACAGTACTTC.

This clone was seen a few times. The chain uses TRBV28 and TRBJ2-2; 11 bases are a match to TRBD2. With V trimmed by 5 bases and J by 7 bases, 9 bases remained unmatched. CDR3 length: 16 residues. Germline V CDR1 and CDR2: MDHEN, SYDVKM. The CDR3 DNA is TGTGCCAGCAGTCCTGTAGCGGGAGGGCCTAACGGGGAGCTGTTTTTT. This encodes CASSPVAGGPNGELFF.

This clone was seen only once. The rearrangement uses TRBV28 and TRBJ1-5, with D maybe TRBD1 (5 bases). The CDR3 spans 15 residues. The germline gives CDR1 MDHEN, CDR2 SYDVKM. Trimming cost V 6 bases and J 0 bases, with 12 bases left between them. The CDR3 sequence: CASRRAGSSNQPQHF. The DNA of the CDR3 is TGTGCCAGCAGGCGAGCAGGGTCTAGCAATCAGCCCCAGCATTTT.

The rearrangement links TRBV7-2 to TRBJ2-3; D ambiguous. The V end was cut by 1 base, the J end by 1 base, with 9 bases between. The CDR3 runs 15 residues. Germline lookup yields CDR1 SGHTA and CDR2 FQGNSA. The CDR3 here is CASSLVYSGTDTQYF. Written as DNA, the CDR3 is TGTGCCAGCAGCTTAGTATATTCCGGCACAGATACGCAGTATTTT.

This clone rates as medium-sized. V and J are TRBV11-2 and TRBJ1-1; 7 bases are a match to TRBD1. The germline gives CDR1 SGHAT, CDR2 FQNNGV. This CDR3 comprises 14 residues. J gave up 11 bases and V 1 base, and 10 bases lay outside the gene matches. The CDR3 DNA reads TGTGCCAGCAGCTTAGTCCCCGCGGACAGGCCGGCTTTCTTT. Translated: CASSLVPADRPAFF.

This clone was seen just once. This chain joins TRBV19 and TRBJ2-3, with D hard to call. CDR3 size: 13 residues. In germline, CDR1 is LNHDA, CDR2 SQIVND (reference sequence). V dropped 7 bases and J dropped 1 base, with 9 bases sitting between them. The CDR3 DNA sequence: TGTGCCAGTACCCCCGCGGGCACAGATACGCAGTATTTT. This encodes CASTPAGTDTQYF.

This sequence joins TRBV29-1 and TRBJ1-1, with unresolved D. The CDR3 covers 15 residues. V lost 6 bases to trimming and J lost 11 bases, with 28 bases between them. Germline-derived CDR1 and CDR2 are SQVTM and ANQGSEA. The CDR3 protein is CSVRRLYSPDAPAFF. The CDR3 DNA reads TGCAGCGTGAGACGGCTGTACTCCCCCGACGCGCCCGCTTTCTTT.

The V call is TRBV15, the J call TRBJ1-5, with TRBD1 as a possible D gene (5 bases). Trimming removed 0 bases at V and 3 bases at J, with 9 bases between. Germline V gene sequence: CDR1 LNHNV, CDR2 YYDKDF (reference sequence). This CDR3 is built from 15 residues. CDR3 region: CATSRDKGFNQPQHF. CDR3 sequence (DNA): TGTGCCACCAGCAGAGATAAGGGGTTCAATCAGCCCCAGCATTTT. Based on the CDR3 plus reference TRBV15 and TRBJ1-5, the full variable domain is DAMVIQNPRYQVTQFGKPVTLSCSQTLNHNVMYWYQQKSSQAPKLLFHYYDKDFNNEADTPDNFQSRRPNTSFCFLDIRSPGLGDTAMYLCATSRDKGFNQPQHFGDGTRLSIL.

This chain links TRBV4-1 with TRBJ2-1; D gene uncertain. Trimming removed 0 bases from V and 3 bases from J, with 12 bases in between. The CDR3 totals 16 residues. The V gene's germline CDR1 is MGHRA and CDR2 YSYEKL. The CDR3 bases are TGCGCCAGCAGCCAAGAGGCCAGCACGGGCTACAATGAGCAGTTCTTC. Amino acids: CASSQEASTGYNEQFF.

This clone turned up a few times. CDR3 in DNA: TGTGCCAGCAGCTTGTCTGCCGGGACTAGCGGAGGAAATTACGAGCAGTACTTC. It translates to CASSLSAGTSGGNYEQYF. The chain couples TRBV7-2 to TRBJ2-7; 11 bases match TRBD2. This CDR3 has 18 amino acids. With 3 bases clipped from V and 4 bases from J, the junction kept 14 bases outside the gene matches. Germline CDR1 SGHTA, CDR2 FQGNSA.

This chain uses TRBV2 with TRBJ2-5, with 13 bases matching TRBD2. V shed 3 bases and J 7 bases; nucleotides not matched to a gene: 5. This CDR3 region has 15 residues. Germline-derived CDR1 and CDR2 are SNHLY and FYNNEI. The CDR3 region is CASSDWTSGSATQYF. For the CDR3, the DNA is TGTGCCAGCAGTGATTGGACTAGCGGGAGCGCGACCCAGTACTTC.

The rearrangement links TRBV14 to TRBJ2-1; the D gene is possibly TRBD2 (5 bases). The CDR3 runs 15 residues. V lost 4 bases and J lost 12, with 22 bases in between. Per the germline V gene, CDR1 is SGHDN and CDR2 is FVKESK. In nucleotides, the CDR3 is TGTGCCAGCAGCCCCTTCAAGGAGGCGGCTAAAAGGCAGTTCTTC. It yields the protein CASSPFKEAAKRQFF.

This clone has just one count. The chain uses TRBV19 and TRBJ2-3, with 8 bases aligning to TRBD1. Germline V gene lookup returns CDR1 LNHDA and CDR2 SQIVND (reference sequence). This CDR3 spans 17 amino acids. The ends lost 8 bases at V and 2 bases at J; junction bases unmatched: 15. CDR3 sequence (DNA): TGTGCCAGTCGTGACAGGGGAGGTTTCGGGGCCACAGATACGCAGTATTTT. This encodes CASRDRGGFGATDTQYF. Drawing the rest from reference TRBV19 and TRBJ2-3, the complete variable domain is DGGITQSPKYLFRKEGQNVTLSCEQNLNHDAMYWYRQDPGQGLRLIYYSQIVNDFQKGDIAEGYSVSREKKESFPLTVTSAQKNPTAFYLCASRDRGGFGATDTQYFGPGTRLTVL.

The CDR3 sequence is CASSPLGGYNEQFF. The CDR3 DNA follows: TGTGCCAGCAGCCCTCTAGGGGGATACAATGAGCAGTTCTTC. The V and J genes are TRBV11-2 and TRBJ2-1; D might be TRBD1 (6 bases). Germline V gene sequence: CDR1 SGHAT, CDR2 FQNNGV. The CDR3 loop spans 14 amino acids. The V end was cut by 5 bases, the J end by 4 bases, with 12 bases between.

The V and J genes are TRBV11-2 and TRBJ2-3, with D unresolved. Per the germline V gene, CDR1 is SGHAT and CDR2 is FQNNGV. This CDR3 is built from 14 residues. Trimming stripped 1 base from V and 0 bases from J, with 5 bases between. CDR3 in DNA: TGTGCCAGCAGCTTAGTATTCAGCACAGATACGCAGTATTTT. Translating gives CASSLVFSTDTQYF.

The CDR3: CASSPGRAKNIQYF. CDR3 DNA: TGTGCCAGCAGCCCAGGGAGGGCCAAAAACATTCAGTACTTC. The chain links TRBV7-2 to TRBJ2-4, with D possibly being TRBD2 (6 bases). The V gene lost 5 bases and the J gene lost 1 base, with 9 bases spanning the gap. The CDR3 covers 14 residues. Germline lookup yields CDR1 SGHTA and CDR2 FQGNSA.

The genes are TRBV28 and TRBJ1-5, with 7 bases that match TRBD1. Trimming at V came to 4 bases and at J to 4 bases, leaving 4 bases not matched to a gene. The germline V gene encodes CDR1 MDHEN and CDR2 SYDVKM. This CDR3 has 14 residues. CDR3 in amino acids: CASSSPGGNQPQHF. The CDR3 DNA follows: TGTGCCAGCAGTTCACCAGGGGGGAATCAGCCCCAGCATTTT.

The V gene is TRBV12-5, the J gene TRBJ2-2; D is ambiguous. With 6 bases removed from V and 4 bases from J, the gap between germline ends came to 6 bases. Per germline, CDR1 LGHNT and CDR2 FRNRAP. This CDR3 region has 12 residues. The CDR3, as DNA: TGTGCTAGTGGGAAGGTCACCGGGGAGCTGTTTTTT. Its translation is CASGKVTGELFF. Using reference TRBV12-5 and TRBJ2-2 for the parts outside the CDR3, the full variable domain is DARVTQTPRHKVTEMGQEVTMRCQPILGHNTVFWYRQTMMQGLELLAYFRNRAPLDDSGMPKDRFSAEMPDATLATLKIQPSEPRDSAVYFCASGKVTGELFFGEGSRLTVL.

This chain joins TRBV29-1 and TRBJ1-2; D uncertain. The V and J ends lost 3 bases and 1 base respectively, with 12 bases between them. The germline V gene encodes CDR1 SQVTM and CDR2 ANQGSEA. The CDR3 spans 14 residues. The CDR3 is CSVEPPGDNYGYTF. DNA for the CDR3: TGCAGCGTTGAGCCTCCCGGGGATAACTATGGCTACACCTTC. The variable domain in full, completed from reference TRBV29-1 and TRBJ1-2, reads SAVISQKPSRDICQRGTSLTIQCQVDSQVTMMFWYRQQPGQSLTLIATANQGSEATYESGFVIDKFPISRPNLTFSTLTVSNMSPEDSSIYLCSVEPPGDNYGYTFGSGTRLTVV.